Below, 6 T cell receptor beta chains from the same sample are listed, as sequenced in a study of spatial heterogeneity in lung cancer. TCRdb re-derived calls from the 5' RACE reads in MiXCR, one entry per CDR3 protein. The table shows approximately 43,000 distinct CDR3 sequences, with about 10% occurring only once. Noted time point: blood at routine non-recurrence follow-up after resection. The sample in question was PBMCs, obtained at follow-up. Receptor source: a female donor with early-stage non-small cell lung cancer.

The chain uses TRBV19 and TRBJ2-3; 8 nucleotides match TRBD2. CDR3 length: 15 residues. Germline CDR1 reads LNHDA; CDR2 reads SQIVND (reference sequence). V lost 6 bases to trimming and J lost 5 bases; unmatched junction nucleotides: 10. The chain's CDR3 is CASSLQRGTVDTQYF. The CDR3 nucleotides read TGTGCCAGTAGCCTTCAGCGGGGGACCGTAGATACGCAGTATTTT.

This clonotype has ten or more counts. CDR3 sequence: CASSLFIGDHYEQYF. The CDR3 nucleotides are TGTGCCAGCAGCCTGTTTATAGGCGACCACTACGAGCAGTACTTC. The chain uses TRBV7-9 and TRBJ2-7; D is undetermined. This CDR3 spans 15 amino acids. Germline lookup yields CDR1 SEHNR and CDR2 FQNEAQ (reference sequence). The V end lost 5 bases, the J end lost 3 bases, and 17 bases lay between the germline ends.

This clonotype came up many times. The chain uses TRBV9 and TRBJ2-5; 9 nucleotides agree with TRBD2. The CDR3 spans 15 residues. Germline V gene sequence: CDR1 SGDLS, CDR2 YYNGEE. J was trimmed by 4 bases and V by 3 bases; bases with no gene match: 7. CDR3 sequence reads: CASSGGVAGVETQYF. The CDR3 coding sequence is TGTGCCAGCAGCGGCGGGGTAGCGGGGGTAGAGACCCAGTACTTC.

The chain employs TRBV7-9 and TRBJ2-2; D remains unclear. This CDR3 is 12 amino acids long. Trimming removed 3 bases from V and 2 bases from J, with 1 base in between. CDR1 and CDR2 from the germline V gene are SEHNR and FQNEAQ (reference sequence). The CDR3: CASSFNTGELFF. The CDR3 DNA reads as TGTGCCAGCAGCTTCAACACCGGGGAGCTGTTTTTT.

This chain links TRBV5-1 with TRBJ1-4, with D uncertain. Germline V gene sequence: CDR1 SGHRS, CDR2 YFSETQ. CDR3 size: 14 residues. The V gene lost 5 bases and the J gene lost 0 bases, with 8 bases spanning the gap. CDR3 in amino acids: CASRFGPTNEKLFF. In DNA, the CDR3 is TGCGCCAGCAGGTTCGGTCCAACTAATGAAAAACTGTTTTTT.

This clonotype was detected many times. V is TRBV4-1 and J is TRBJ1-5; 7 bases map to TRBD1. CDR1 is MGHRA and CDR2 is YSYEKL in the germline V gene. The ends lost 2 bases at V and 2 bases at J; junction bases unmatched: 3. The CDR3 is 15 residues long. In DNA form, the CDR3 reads TGCGCCAGCAGCCAACATCAGGGGGGCAATCAGCCCCAGCATTTT. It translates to CASSQHQGGNQPQHF.